The sequence of this T cell receptor (beta chain) was determined in a study of T cell repertoires in cytomegalovirus infection. Study information: Through public TCR beta signatures, both CMV infection and matching HLA type were indicated.

Overall study findings and caveats: Cumulative public TCR beta family frequency identified carriers of CMV plus the relevant HLA. Ex vivo responses were dominated by HLA-C-restricted CMV-specific TCR beta clonotypes.

Germline V gives CDR1 MDHEN, CDR2 SYDVKM. This CDR3 has 11 residues. V was clipped by 3 bases and J by 8 bases, with 7 bases between them. A single record per CDR3 protein comes from TCRdb applying MiXCR to the reads. The profile covers fewer than 350,000 distinct CDR3 sequences, with approximately 9.5% appearing a single time and 4.3% taken by the ten largest. This clonotype was detected a few times. The antigen is undetermined. The TCR sequence derives from a human donor in good health (CMV status not recorded). Some clones in this sample may be carry-over from other donors' samples. Sequencing used PBMCs. The chain couples TRBV28 to TRBJ1-2; D is undetermined. CDR3 residues: CASSLQSGYTF. The CDR3 DNA sequence: TGTGCCAGCAGTTTGCAGAGCGGCTACACCTTC.